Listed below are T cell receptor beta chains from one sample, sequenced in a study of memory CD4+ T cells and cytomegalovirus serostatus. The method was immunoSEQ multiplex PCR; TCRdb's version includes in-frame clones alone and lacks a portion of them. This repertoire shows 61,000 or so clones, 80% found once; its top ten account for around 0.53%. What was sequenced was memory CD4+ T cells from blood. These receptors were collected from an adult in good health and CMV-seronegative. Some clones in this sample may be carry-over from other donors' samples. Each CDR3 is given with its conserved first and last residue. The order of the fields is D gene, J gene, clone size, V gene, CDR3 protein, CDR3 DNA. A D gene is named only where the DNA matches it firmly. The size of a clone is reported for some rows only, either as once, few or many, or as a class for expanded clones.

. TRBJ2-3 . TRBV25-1 CASSEQGYTDTQYF TGTGCCAGCAGTGAGCAGGGCTACACAGATACGCAGTATTTT
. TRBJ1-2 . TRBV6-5 CASSYSPEGSYGYTF TGTGCCAGCAGTTACTCCCCCGAGGGTAGTTATGGCTACACCTTC
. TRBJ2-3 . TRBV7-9 CASSLEPGTDTQYF TGTGCCAGCAGCTTAGAACCTGGCACAGATACGCAGTATTTT
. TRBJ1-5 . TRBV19 CASSIGGHQPQHF TGTGCCAGTAGTATCGGGGGCCATCAGCCCCAGCATTTT
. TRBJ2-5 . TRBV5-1 CASSPTGVSQETQYF TGCGCCAGCAGCCCCACGGGCGTTTCCCAAGAGACCCAGTACTTC
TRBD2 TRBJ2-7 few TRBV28 CASSLTNRGPLSGRIYEQYF TGTGCCAGCAGTCTCACGAACAGGGGCCCCCTTAGCGGGAGGATCTACGAGCAGTACTTC
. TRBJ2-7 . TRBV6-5 CASSPPGVRGYEQYF TGTGCCAGCAGTCCCCCCGGGGTTAGGGGCTACGAGCAGTACTTC
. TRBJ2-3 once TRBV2 CASTRDSTDTQYF TGTGCCAGCACCAGGGATAGCACAGATACGCAGTATTTT
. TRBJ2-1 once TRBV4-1 CASSPLDRTYNEQFF TGCGCCAGCAGCCCGTTAGACAGGACCTACAATGAGCAGTTCTTC
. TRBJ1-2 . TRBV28 CASTVIQETASKGYTF TGTGCCAGCACAGTAATTCAGGAGACTGCCAGCAAGGGCTACACCTTC
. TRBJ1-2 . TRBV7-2 CASSLTGQDPYGYTF TGTGCCAGCAGCTTAACAGGGCAGGACCCCTATGGCTACACCTTC
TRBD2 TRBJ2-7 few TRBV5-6 CASRTGTSLEEQYF TGTGCCAGCAGGACCGGGACTAGCCTTGAAGAGCAGTACTTC
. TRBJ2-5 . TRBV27 CASSPRGRETQYF TGTGCCAGCAGTCCTCGGGGGCGGGAGACCCAGTACTTC
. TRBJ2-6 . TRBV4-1 CASSRGRPDRRVSGANVLTF TGCGCCAGCAGCCGGGGGAGACCGGACAGGAGGGTCTCTGGGGCCAACGTCCTGACTTTC
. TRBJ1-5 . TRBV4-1 CASSQPRDGSNQPQHF TGCGCCAGCAGCCAGCCGCGCGACGGAAGCAATCAGCCCCAGCATTTT
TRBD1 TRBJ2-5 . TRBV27 CASSSPGQGMETQYF TGTGCCAGCAGTTCCCCGGGACAGGGTATGGAGACCCAGTACTTC
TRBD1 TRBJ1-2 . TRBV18 CASSPRRDRDGYGYTF TGTGCCAGCTCACCCCGCCGGGACAGAGATGGCTATGGCTACACCTTC
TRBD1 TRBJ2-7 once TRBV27 CASSARQGSRSYEQYF TGTGCCAGCAGTGCCCGACAGGGAAGCCGGTCCTACGAGCAGTACTTC
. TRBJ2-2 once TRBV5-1 CASSYDTDTGELFF TGCGCCAGCAGCTACGACACGGACACCGGGGAGCTGTTTTTT
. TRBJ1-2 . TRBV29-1 CSVGQIDYGYTF TGCAGCGTTGGCCAGATCGACTATGGCTACACCTTC
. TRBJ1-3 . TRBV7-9 CASSLASPGNTIYF TGTGCCAGCAGCTTAGCGTCCCCTGGAAACACCATATATTTT
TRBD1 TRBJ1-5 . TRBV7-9 CASSPGDRGQDQPQHF TGTGCCAGCAGTCCTGGGGACAGGGGGCAAGATCAGCCCCAGCATTTT
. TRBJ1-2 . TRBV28 CASSFKNYGYTF TGTGCCAGCAGTTTTAAGAACTATGGCTACACCTTC
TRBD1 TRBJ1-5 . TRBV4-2 CASSQDSGGDQPQHF TGTGCCAGCAGCCAAGACTCAGGGGGCGATCAGCCCCAGCATTTT
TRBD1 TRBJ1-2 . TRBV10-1 CASYQGAGYTF TGCGCCAGCTACCAGGGGGCGGGCTACACCTTC
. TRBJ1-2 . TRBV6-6 CASNEPGNYGYTF TGTGCCAGCAACGAGCCGGGTAACTATGGCTACACCTTC
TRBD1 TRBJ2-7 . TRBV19 CASSFRGQGASYEQYF TGTGCCAGTAGTTTCAGAGGACAGGGGGCTTCCTACGAGCAGTACTTC
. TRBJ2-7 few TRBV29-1 CSVESGAGEQYF TGCAGCGTTGAATCGGGGGCGGGTGAGCAGTACTTC
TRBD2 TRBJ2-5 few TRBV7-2 CASSHGLAGEETQYF TGTGCCAGCAGCCACGGACTAGCGGGAGAAGAGACCCAGTACTTC
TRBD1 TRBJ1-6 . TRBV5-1 CASARAPLDRGNSPLHF TGCGCCAGCGCCAGAGCCCCACTTGACAGGGGAAATTCACCCCTCCACTTT
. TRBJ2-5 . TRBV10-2 CASSEQQETQYF TGCGCCAGCAGTGAACAGCAAGAGACCCAGTACTTC
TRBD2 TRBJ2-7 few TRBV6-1 CASGRREQYF TGTGCAAGCGGGAGGAGGGAGCAGTACTTC
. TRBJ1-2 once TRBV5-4 CASSLESVYGYTF TGTGCCAGCAGCTTGGAATCGGTCTATGGCTACACCTTC
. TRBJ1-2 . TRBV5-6 CASSPTLGYGYTF TGTGCCAGCAGCCCTACCTTGGGGTATGGCTACACCTTC
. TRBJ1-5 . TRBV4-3 CASSQDLGAYNQPQHF TGCGCCAGCAGCCAAGATCTAGGGGCCTACAATCAGCCCCAGCATTTT
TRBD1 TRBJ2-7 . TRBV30 CAWSVGVSAGGTYEQYF TGTGCCTGGAGTGTAGGAGTTTCGGCAGGGGGAACCTACGAGCAGTACTTC
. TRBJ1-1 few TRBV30 CAWSVLMGAEAFF TGTGCCTGGAGTGTACTGATGGGGGCTGAAGCTTTCTTT
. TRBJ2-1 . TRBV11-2 CASSLIRGSYEQFF TGTGCCAGCAGCTTAATTAGGGGTAGCTATGAGCAGTTCTTC
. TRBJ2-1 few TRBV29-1 CSVAQGPPGSYNEQFF TGCAGCGTTGCACAGGGACCGCCGGGCTCCTACAATGAGCAGTTCTTC
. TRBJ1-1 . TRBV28 CASRAQGTEAFF TGTGCCAGCAGGGCCCAGGGCACTGAAGCTTTCTTT
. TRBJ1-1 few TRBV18 CASSPRQTTEAFF TGTGCCAGCTCACCAAGACAAACCACTGAAGCTTTCTTT
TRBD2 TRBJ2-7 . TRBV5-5 CASSGYSGGPSYEQYF TGTGCCAGCAGCGGGTATAGCGGGGGTCCCTCCTACGAGCAGTACTTC